The clone carrying this TCR beta chain was observed a few times. V lost 2 bases to trimming and J lost 4 bases; unmatched junction nucleotides: 1. CDR3 length equals 15 residues. CDR1 MNHNS and CDR2 SASEGT come from the germline V gene. This entry belongs to a study of early T cells in non-severe SARS-CoV-2 infection. Unique molecular identifiers were added to individual cDNA molecules. One entry per CDR3 protein results from TCRdb running MiXCR on the 5' RACE reads. The sample records approximately 65,000 distinct CDR3 sequences, more than 10% being singletons. This clonotype was sampled from an adult who was a healthcare worker with PCR-confirmed SARS-CoV-2 infection or an uninfected control (not recorded which). The chain joins TRBV6-1 to TRBJ2-3, with TRBD2 matching over 12 bases. Sequencing was carried out using whole blood. CDR3 in amino acids: CASSELAGGPDTQYF. The CDR3 DNA sequence: TGTGCCAGCAGTGAACTAGCGGGGGGGCCAGATACGCAGTATTTT.